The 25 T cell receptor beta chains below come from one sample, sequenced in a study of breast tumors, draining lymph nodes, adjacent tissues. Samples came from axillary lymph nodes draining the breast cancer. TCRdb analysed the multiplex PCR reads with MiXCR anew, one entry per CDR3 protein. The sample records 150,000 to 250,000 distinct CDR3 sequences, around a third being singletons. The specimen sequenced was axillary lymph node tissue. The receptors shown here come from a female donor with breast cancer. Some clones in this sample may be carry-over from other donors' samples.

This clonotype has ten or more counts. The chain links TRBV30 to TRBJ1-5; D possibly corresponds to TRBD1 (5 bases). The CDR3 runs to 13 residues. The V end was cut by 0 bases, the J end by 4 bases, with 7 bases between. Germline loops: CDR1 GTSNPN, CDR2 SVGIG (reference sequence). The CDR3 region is CAWSVPGNQPQHF. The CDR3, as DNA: TGTGCCTGGAGTGTACCAGGGAATCAGCCCCAGCATTTT.

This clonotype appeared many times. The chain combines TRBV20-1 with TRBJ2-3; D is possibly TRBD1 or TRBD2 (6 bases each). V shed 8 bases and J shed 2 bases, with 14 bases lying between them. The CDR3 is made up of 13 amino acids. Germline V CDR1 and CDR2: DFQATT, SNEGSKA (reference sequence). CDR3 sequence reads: CSTGGGHTDTQYF. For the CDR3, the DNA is TGCAGTACCGGGGGCGGTCACACAGATACGCAGTATTTT.

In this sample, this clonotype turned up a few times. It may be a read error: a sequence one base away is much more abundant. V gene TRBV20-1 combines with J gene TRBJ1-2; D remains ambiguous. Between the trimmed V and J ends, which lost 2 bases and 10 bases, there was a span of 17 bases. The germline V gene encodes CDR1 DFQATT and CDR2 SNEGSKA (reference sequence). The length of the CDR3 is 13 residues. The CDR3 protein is CSARNPTTRAYTF. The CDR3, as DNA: TGCAGTGCTAGAAACCCCACGACGAGAGCCTACACCTTC.

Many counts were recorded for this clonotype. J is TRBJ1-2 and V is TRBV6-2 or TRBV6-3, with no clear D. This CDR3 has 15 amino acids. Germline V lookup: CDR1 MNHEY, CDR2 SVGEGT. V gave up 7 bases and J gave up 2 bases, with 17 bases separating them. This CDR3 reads CASTLRVNSNYGYTF. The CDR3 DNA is TGTGCCAGCACCTTACGGGTTAACTCCAACTATGGCTACACCTTC.

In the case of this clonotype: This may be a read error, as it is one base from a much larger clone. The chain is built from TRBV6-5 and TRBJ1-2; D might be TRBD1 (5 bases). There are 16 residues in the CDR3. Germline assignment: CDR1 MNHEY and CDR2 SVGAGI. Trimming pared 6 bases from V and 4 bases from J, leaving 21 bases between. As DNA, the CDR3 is TGTGCCAGCAGCCAAAATCCCGACAGTTCAACCTATGGCTACACCTTC. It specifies CASSQNPDSSTYGYTF.

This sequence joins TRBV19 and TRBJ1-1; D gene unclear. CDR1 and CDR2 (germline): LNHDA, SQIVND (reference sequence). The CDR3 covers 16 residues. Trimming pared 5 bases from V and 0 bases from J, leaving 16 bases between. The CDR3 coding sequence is TGTGCCAGTAGTCTACCCGCGGTGACTATGAACACTGAAGCTTTCTTT. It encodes CASSLPAVTMNTEAFF.

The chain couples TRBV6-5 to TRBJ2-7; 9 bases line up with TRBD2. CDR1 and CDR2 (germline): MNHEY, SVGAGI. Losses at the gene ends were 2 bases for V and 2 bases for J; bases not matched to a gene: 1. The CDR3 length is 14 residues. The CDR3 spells CASSYTSGPYEQYF. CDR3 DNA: TGTGCCAGCAGTTACACTAGCGGGCCCTACGAGCAGTACTTC.

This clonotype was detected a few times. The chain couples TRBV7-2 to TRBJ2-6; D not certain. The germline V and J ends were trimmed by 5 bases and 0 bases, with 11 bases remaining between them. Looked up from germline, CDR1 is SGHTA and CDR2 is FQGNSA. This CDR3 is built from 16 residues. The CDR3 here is CASSPGLCSGANVLTF. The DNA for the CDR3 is TGTGCCAGCAGCCCCGGGCTGTGCTCTGGGGCCAACGTCCTGACTTTC. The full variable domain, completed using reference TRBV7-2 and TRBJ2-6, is GAGVSQSPSNKVTEKGKDVELRCDPISGHTALYWYRQSLGQGLEFLIYFQGNSAPDKSGLPSDRFSAERTGGSVSTLTIQRTQQEDSAVYLCASSPGLCSGANVLTFGAGSRLTVL.

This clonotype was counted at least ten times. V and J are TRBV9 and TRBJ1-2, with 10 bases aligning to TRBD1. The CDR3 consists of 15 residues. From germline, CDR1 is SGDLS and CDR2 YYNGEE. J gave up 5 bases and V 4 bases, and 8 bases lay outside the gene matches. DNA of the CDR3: TGTGCCAGCAGCAAAGATGGGGGACAGGGGTATGGCTACACCTTC. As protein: CASSKDGGQGYGYTF. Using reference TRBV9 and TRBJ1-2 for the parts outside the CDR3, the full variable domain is DSGVTQTPKHLITATGQRVTLRCSPRSGDLSVYWYQQSLDQGLQFLIQYYNGEERAKGNILERFSAQQFPDLHSELNLSSLELGDSALYFCASSKDGGQGYGYTFGSGTRLTVV.

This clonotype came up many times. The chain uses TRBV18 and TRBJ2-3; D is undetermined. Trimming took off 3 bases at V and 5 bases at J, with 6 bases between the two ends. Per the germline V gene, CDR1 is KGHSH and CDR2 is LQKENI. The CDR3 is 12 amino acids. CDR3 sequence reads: CASSPEVDTQYF. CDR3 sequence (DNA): TGTGCCAGCTCACCCGAGGTAGATACGCAGTATTTT.

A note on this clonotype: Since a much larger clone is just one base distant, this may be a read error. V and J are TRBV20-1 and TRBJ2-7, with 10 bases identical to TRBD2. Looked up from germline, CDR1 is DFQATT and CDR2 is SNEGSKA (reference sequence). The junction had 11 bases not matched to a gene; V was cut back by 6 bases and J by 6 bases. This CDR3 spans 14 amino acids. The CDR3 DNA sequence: TGCAGTGCACCGTCTAGCGGGAGTTTCTCCGAGCAGTACTTC. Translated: CSAPSSGSFSEQYF.

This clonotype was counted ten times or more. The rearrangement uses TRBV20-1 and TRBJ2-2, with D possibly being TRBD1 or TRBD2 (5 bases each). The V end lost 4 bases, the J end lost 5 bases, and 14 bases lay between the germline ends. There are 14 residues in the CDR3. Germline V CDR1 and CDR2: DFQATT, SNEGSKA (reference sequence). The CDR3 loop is CSAISRDATGELFF. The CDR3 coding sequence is TGCAGTGCTATCTCCCGGGACGCTACCGGGGAGCTGTTTTTT.

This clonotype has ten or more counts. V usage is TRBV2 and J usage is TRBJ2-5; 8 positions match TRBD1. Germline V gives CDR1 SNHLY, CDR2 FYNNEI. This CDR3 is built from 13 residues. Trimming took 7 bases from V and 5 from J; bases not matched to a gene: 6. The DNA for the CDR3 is TGTGCCAGCACCGGACAGGGCTACGAGACCCAGTACTTC. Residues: CASTGQGYETQYF.

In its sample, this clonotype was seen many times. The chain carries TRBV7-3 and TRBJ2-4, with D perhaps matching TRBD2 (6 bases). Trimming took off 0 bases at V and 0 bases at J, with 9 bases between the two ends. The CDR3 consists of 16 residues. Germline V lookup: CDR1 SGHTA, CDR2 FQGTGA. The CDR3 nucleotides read TGTGCCAGCAGCTTAACCGGGAGTCTAGCCAAAAACATTCAGTACTTC. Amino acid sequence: CASSLTGSLAKNIQYF.

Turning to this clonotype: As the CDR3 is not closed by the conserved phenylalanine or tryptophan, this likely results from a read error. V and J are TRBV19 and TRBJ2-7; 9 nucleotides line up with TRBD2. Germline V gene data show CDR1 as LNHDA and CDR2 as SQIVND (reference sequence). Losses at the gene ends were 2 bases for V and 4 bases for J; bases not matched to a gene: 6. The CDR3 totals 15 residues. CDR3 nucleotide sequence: TGTGCCAGTAGTATATTACTAGCGGGTACTTACGAGCAGTACTAC. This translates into CASSILLAGTYEQYY.

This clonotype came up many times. The CDR3 sequence is CASERARGQPQHF. CDR3 nucleotides: TGTGCCAGCGAAAGGGCCAGGGGTCAGCCCCAGCATTTT. The V and J genes are TRBV6-1 and TRBJ1-5; D might be TRBD1 (6 bases). The length of the CDR3 is 13 residues. V dropped 8 bases and J dropped 6 bases, with 14 bases sitting between them. In germline, CDR1 is MNHNS, CDR2 SASEGT.

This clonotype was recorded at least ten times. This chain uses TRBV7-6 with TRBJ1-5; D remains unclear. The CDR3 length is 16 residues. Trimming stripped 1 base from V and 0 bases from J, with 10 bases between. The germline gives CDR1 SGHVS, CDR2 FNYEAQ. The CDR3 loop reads CASSLGGRNSNQPQHF. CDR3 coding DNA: TGTGCCAGCAGCTTAGGCGGCAGGAATAGCAATCAGCCCCAGCATTTT.

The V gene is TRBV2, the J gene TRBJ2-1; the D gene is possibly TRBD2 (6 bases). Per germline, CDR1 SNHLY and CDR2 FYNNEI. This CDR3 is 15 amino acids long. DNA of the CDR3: TGTGCTAGAGATTGGGCCGGGAGCTCCTACAATGAGCAGTTCTTC. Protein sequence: CARDWAGSSYNEQFF.

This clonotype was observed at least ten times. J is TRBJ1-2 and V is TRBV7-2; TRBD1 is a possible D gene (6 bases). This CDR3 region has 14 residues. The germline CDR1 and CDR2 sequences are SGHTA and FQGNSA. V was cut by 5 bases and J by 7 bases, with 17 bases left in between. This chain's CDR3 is CASSLQQGRGGYTF. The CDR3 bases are TGTGCCAGCAGCCTCCAACAGGGTAGGGGTGGCTACACCTTC.

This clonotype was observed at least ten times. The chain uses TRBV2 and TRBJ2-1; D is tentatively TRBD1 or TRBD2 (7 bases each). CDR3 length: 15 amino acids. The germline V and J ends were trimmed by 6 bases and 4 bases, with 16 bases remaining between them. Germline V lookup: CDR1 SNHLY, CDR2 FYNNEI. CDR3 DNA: TGTGCCAGCAGGCGACAGGGAGGGAGGTACAATGAGCAGTTCTTC. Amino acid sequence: CASRRQGGRYNEQFF.

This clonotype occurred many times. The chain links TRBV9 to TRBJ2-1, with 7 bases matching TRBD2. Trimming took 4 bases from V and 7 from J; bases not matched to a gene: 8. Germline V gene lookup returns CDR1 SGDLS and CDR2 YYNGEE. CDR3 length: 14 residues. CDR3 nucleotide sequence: TGTGCCAGCAGCCCCGGGACTACCCGGAATGAGCAGTTCTTC. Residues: CASSPGTTRNEQFF.

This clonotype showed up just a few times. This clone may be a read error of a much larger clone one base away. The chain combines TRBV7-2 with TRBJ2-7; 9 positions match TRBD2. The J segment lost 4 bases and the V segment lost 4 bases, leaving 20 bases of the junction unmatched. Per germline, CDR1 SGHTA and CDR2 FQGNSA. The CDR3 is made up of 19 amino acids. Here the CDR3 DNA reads TGTGCCAGCAGCTCAGACATGGGGCTAGCGGGAATGACTCGGTACGAGCAGTACTTC. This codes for CASSSDMGLAGMTRYEQYF.

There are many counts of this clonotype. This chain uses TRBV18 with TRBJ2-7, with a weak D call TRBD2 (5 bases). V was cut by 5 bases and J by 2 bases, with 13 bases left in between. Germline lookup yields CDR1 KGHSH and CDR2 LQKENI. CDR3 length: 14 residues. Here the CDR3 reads CASSTGGLPYEQYF. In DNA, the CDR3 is TGTGCCAGCTCAACGGGCGGGTTGCCCTACGAGCAGTACTTC.

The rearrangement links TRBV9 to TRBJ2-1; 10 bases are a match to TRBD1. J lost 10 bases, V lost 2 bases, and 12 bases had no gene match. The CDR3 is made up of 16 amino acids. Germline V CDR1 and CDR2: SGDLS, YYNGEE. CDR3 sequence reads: CASSVAGWTGGGEQFF. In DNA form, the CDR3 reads TGTGCCAGCAGCGTGGCGGGGTGGACAGGGGGAGGGGAGCAGTTCTTC. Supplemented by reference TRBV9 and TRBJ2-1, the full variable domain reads DSGVTQTPKHLITATGQRVTLRCSPRSGDLSVYWYQQSLDQGLQFLIQYYNGEERAKGNILERFSAQQFPDLHSELNLSSLELGDSALYFCASSVAGWTGGGEQFFGPGTRLTVL.

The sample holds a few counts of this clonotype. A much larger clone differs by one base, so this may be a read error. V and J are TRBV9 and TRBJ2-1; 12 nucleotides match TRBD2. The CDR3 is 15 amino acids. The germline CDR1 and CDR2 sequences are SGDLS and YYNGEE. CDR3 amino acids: CASSAGLAGYNEPFF. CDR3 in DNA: TGTGCCAGCAGCGCGGGACTAGCGGGCTACAATGAGCCGTTCTTC.